The clone carrying this T cell receptor beta chain appeared a few times. The record originates from a study of identical twins. Everyone who donated was a healthy Caucasian. TCRdb re-called the 5' RACE reads through MiXCR, storing one row per CDR3 protein. The repertoire includes 350,000 to 450,000 distinct CDR3 sequences, 18% of them detected once, and less than 15% sits in the top ten. Germline-derived CDR1 and CDR2 are SGHRS and YFSETQ. CDR3 length: 14 amino acids. Trimming left V 4 bases short and J 7 bases short, with 17 bases between. Sequencing was done on a sample of naive T cells sorted from blood. The sequence was collected from a man aged 45-65 years in good health. The rearrangement uses TRBV5-1 and TRBJ1-2, with D perhaps TRBD1 (5 bases). The CDR3 sequence is CASSEAWGPGGYTF. The DNA for the CDR3 is TGCGCCAGCAGCGAAGCCTGGGGCCCGGGTGGCTACACCTTC.